The rows below give T cell receptor beta chains drawn from one sample of a study of control samples from healthy donors and cancer patients. Profiling relied on immunoSEQ multiplex PCR, and the TCRdb table lists in-frame clones only, not all of them. The top ten hold over 15% of the sample, which has 40,000 to 55,000 clones, about 75% seen once. The specimen sequenced was formalin-fixed, paraffin-embedded tissue. The source is a male donor with melanoma. CDR3s include the opening cysteine and the closing phenylalanine or tryptophan. The D gene is left open where the match is weak. Only some rows state a clone size, as once, few, many or a class for expanded clones.

j_call: TRBJ2-4; d_call: TRBD2; clone_size: -; v_call: TRBV14; cdr3_aa: CASSRAGEIAKNIQYF; cdr3_nt: TGTGCCAGCAGCCGAGCGGGAGAGATAGCCAAAAACATTCAGTACTTC
j_call: TRBJ1-1; d_call: -; clone_size: -; v_call: TRBV29-1; cdr3_aa: CSVRAWSEAFF; cdr3_nt: TGCAGCGTTCGGGCATGGAGTGAAGCTTTCTTT
j_call: TRBJ1-6; d_call: TRBD1; clone_size: -; v_call: TRBV2; cdr3_aa: CASSAGTGNSPLHF; cdr3_nt: TGTGCCAGCAGCGCCGGGACAGGGAATTCACCCCTCCACTTT
j_call: TRBJ2-2; d_call: -; clone_size: -; v_call: TRBV5-1; cdr3_aa: CASSLDEGNTGELFF; cdr3_nt: TGCGCCAGCAGCTTGGATGAGGGAAACACCGGGGAGCTGTTTTTT
j_call: TRBJ1-5; d_call: -; clone_size: -; v_call: TRBV19; cdr3_aa: CASFLAPSRREPQHF; cdr3_nt: TGTGCCAGTTTTTTGGCACCCTCCCGCAGGGAGCCCCAGCATTTT
j_call: TRBJ1-6; d_call: TRBD1; clone_size: few; v_call: TRBV6-5; cdr3_aa: CASSPRDSYSPLHF; cdr3_nt: TGTGCCAGCAGTCCCCGGGACAGTTATTCACCCCTCCACTTT
j_call: TRBJ2-3; d_call: -; clone_size: -; v_call: TRBV27; cdr3_aa: CASSPSQGTDTQYF; cdr3_nt: TGTGCCAGCAGTCCTTCCCAGGGCACAGATACGCAGTATTTT
j_call: TRBJ2-7; d_call: -; clone_size: once; v_call: TRBV25-1; cdr3_aa: CASSEYWAGHEQYF; cdr3_nt: TGTGCCAGCAGTGAATATTGGGCAGGCCACGAGCAGTACTTC
j_call: TRBJ2-1; d_call: TRBD2; clone_size: many; v_call: TRBV5-6; cdr3_aa: CASSPTTSGKPKFF; cdr3_nt: TGTGCCAGCAGCCCTACGACTAGCGGGAAACCTAAGTTCTTC
j_call: TRBJ2-3; d_call: -; clone_size: -; v_call: TRBV7-8; cdr3_aa: CASSPGVGYTQYF; cdr3_nt: TGTGCCAGCAGCCCCGGCGTGGGCTATACGCAGTATTTT
j_call: TRBJ2-1; d_call: -; clone_size: -; v_call: TRBV6-5; cdr3_aa: CASKRGYKFF; cdr3_nt: TGTGCCAGCAAACGGGGGTACAAGTTCTTC
j_call: TRBJ2-6; d_call: -; clone_size: -; v_call: TRBV28; cdr3_aa: CASSLAGSSGANVLTF; cdr3_nt: TGTGCCAGCAGCTTGGCAGGGAGCTCTGGGGCCAACGTCCTGACTTTC
j_call: TRBJ2-7; d_call: TRBD2; clone_size: -; v_call: TRBV5-6; cdr3_aa: CASSLGTSSYEQYF; cdr3_nt: TGTGCCAGCAGCTTGGGGACTAGCTCTTACGAGCAGTACTTC
j_call: TRBJ2-3; d_call: -; clone_size: -; v_call: TRBV7-2; cdr3_aa: CVSSPQGVAQYF; cdr3_nt: TGTGTCAGCAGCCCCCAGGGAGTGGCGCAGTATTTT
j_call: TRBJ2-1; d_call: -; clone_size: -; v_call: TRBV7-2; cdr3_aa: CASSLVVNEQFF; cdr3_nt: TGTGCCAGCAGCTTAGTAGTTAATGAGCAGTTCTTC
j_call: TRBJ1-2; d_call: -; clone_size: -; v_call: TRBV6-4; cdr3_aa: CASSEAPFDYGYTF; cdr3_nt: TGTGCCAGCAGTGAAGCCCCATTTGACTATGGCTACACCTTC
j_call: TRBJ2-5; d_call: -; clone_size: -; v_call: TRBV10-1; cdr3_aa: CASSERPERGTQYF; cdr3_nt: TGCGCCAGCAGTGAAAGGCCGGAGCGTGGGACCCAGTACTTC
j_call: TRBJ2-7; d_call: TRBD2; clone_size: -; v_call: TRBV5-6; cdr3_aa: CASSWTSGVSYEQYF; cdr3_nt: TGTGCCAGCAGCTGGACTAGCGGTGTCTCCTACGAGCAGTACTTC
j_call: TRBJ2-5; d_call: TRBD2; clone_size: -; v_call: TRBV7-2; cdr3_aa: CASSPRGSGKAKTQYF; cdr3_nt: TGTGCCAGCAGCCCTCGGGGTAGCGGGAAGGCGAAGACCCAGTACTTC
j_call: TRBJ2-2; d_call: TRBD2; clone_size: -; v_call: TRBV2; cdr3_aa: CASSHRRGGLAGGPVTGELFF; cdr3_nt: TGTGCCAGCAGCCACCGAAGGGGGGGACTAGCGGGAGGGCCAGTCACCGGGGAGCTGTTTTTT
j_call: TRBJ2-1; d_call: TRBD2; clone_size: -; v_call: TRBV10-3; cdr3_aa: CATATSGRDNEQFF; cdr3_nt: TGTGCCACCGCAACTAGCGGGAGGGACAATGAGCAGTTCTTC
j_call: TRBJ2-7; d_call: -; clone_size: -; v_call: TRBV5-1; cdr3_aa: CASSTQTGPYEQYF; cdr3_nt: TGCGCCAGCAGCACCCAAACAGGGCCCTACGAGCAGTACTTC
j_call: TRBJ2-1; d_call: -; clone_size: -; v_call: TRBV10-1; cdr3_aa: CASSDRRRETNNEQFF; cdr3_nt: TGCGCCAGCAGTGACCGGAGGCGGGAAACAAACAATGAGCAGTTCTTC
j_call: TRBJ1-2; d_call: -; clone_size: -; v_call: TRBV7-9; cdr3_aa: CASSLEAGMAGYTF; cdr3_nt: TGTGCCAGCAGCTTAGAGGCAGGGATGGCTGGCTACACCTTC
j_call: TRBJ2-3; d_call: -; clone_size: -; v_call: TRBV7-2; cdr3_aa: CASSFSITDTQYF; cdr3_nt: TGTGCCAGCAGCTTTAGTATCACAGATACGCAGTATTTT
j_call: TRBJ2-7; d_call: TRBD1; clone_size: -; v_call: TRBV2; cdr3_aa: CASRTPTGPYEQYF; cdr3_nt: TGTGCCAGCAGGACCCCGACAGGGCCCTACGAGCAGTACTTC